The clone carrying this T cell receptor beta chain has ten or more counts. Data came from immunoSEQ multiplex PCR; TCRdb stores just in-frame clones and leaves some out. The table lists roughly 450,000 clones, 75% to 85% of them singletons, with 10% to 15% in the top ten. Germline V gene lookup returns CDR1 MNHEY and CDR2 SMNVEV (reference sequence). The CDR3 has 17 residues. V lost 6 bases, J lost 3 bases, and 12 bases stayed unmatched. Donors, healthy HIV-negative adults, lacked recent acute infections or vaccinations. The data were obtained in a study of shared clonotypes between healthy human individuals.

J is TRBJ2-1 and V is TRBV27; the match to TRBD2 covers 9 bases. This TCR came from a woman aged 40 to 50 in good health. Some clones in this sample may be carry-over from other donors' samples. The source material was PBMCs. The CDR3 reads CASSLGTSLNGYNEQFF. The CDR3 DNA reads as TGTGCCAGCAGCCTTGGGACTAGCCTTAATGGCTACAATGAGCAGTTCTTC.